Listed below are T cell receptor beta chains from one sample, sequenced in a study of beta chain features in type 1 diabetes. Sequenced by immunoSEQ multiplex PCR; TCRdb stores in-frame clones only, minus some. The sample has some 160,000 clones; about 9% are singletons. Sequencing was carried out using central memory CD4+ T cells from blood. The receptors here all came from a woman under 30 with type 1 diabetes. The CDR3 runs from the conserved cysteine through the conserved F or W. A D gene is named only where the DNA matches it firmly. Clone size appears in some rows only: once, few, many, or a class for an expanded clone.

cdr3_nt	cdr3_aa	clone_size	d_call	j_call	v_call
TGCGCCAGCAATAACAGGGGGCGAATTGGCTACACCTTC	CASNNRGRIGYTF	few	TRBD1	TRBJ1-2	TRBV23-1
TGTGCCAGCAGCGGGGGGACTAGCGGGGACCTCGATACGCAGTATTTT	CASSGGTSGDLDTQYF	NA	TRBD2	TRBJ2-3	TRBV7-2
TGTGCCAGCAGCCCGGGGACAGGGTTGGCCTACGAGCAGTACTTC	CASSPGTGLAYEQYF	NA	TRBD1	TRBJ2-7	TRBV7-3
TGTGCCAGCAGCGTCGGGGGTGACACCGGGGAGCTGTTTTTT	CASSVGGDTGELFF	few	NA	TRBJ2-2	TRBV9
TGCGCCAGCAGCCAAGATGGAAGGGGCGACACAGATACGCAGTATTTT	CASSQDGRGDTDTQYF	NA	NA	TRBJ2-3	TRBV4-3
TGTGCCAGCAGTGAACTGGAGTCCTACGAGCAGTACTTC	CASSELESYEQYF	few	NA	TRBJ2-7	TRBV6-1
TGCGCCAGCAGCCAAGACAGGGGCGCGCAGGGGGGTTCACCCCTCCACTTT	CASSQDRGAQGGSPLHF	few	TRBD1	TRBJ1-6	TRBV4-3
TGTGCCAGCAGTGAATCGGACAGGACCTACGAGCAGTACTTC	CASSESDRTYEQYF	few	TRBD1	TRBJ2-7	TRBV25-1
TGTGCCAGCAGCCTATCGGAGGGGGCCGCCCTTAGCTCCTACGAGCAGTACTTC	CASSLSEGAALSSYEQYF	few	NA	TRBJ2-7	TRBV4-2
TGTGCCAGCAGTTTTCAGGGAGAGACCCAGTACTTC	CASSFQGETQYF	NA	NA	TRBJ2-5	TRBV28
TGTGCCAGCAGTCCGCGTAGCCTAAGTACGCAGTATTTT	CASSPRSLSTQYF	NA	NA	TRBJ2-3	TRBV27
TGTGCCAGCAGCTTAGCGGTAGCCACAGATACGCAGTATTTT	CASSLAVATDTQYF	NA	NA	TRBJ2-3	TRBV7-3
TGTGCCAGCAGCGGAGCGGGAGAGGTCACCGGGGAGCTGTTTTTT	CASSGAGEVTGELFF	few	TRBD2	TRBJ2-2	TRBV9
TGCGCCAGCAGCCCCCTTTCCTACAATGAGCAGTTCTTC	CASSPLSYNEQFF	NA	NA	TRBJ2-1	TRBV4-1
TGTGCCAGCAGCTTAGAGCTGAGTGGCTACACCTTC	CASSLELSGYTF	few	NA	TRBJ1-2	TRBV7-9
TGTGCCAGCAGCTTAACAGGGAAACTTAACTATGGCTACACCTTC	CASSLTGKLNYGYTF	few	NA	TRBJ1-2	TRBV5-6
TGTGCCAGCAGTTACAGACTAGCGGGGGGCGGGGAGACCCAGTACTTC	CASSYRLAGGGETQYF	few	TRBD2	TRBJ2-5	TRBV6-5
TGTGCCACCAGCAGAGATCCCATTCCTAGCGGGGGTGGTGAGACCCAGTACTTC	CATSRDPIPSGGGETQYF	NA	TRBD2	TRBJ2-5	TRBV15
TGCGCCAGCAGCTTGGATGCAACAGTCTCTGGCTACACCTTC	CASSLDATVSGYTF	NA	NA	TRBJ1-2	TRBV5-1